The 12 T cell receptor beta chains below come from one sample, sequenced in a study of OX40 agonist ivuxolimab in advanced cancers. The table came from immunoSEQ multiplex PCR; TCRdb's copy has only in-frame clones and leaves some out. The sample includes about 66,000 clones, roughly 81% seen only once; the top ten take 4.5% to 6%. Here the sequenced sample was CD4+ or CD8+ T cells sorted from blood, taken in a trial of the OX40 agonist ivuxolimab. These receptors all come from an adult with an advanced solid tumor such as melanoma, head and neck, liver or kidney cancer.

The chain joins TRBV6-1 to TRBJ1-6; TRBD1 might be the D (5 bases). Germline-derived CDR1 and CDR2 are MNHNS and SASEGT. V shed 3 bases and J shed 9 bases, with 12 bases lying between them. CDR3 length: 14 amino acids. As DNA, the CDR3 is TGTGCCAGCAGTGATTTGGGGACTGTTTCACCCCTCCACTTT. This gives the protein CASSDLGTVSPLHF.

The genes are TRBV4-1 and TRBJ2-4; 13 bases line up with TRBD2. CDR3 length equals 21 residues. The junction had 12 bases not matched to a gene; V was cut back by 0 bases and J by 1 base. The V gene's germline CDR1 is MGHRA and CDR2 YSYEKL. The CDR3 DNA sequence: TGCGCCAGCAGCCAAGAGTCAGCGCGGACTAGCGGGAGTTCTGCCAAAAACATTCAGTACTTC. Translated, it gives CASSQESARTSGSSAKNIQYF.

This clone appeared a single time. The chain uses TRBV5-6 and TRBJ2-5; TRBD1 aligns across 11 bases. From germline, CDR1 is SGHDT and CDR2 YYEEEE. With 4 bases clipped from V and 4 bases from J, the junction kept 6 bases outside the gene matches. CDR3 length: 15 residues. The chain's CDR3 is CASSVPGQGGETQYF. The CDR3 DNA reads as TGTGCCAGCAGCGTTCCGGGACAGGGGGGAGAGACCCAGTACTTC. Variable domain in full (rest from reference TRBV5-6 and TRBJ2-5): DAGVTQSPTHLIKTRGQQVTLRCSPKSGHDTVSWYQQALGQGPQFIFQYYEEEERQRGNFPDRFSGHQFPNYSSELNVNALLLGDSALYLCASSVPGQGGETQYFGPGTRLLVL.

V usage is TRBV29-1 and J usage is TRBJ2-5; 7 positions match TRBD2. From germline, CDR1 is SQVTM and CDR2 ANQGSEA. The V segment lost 5 bases and the J segment 2 bases; nucleotides outside the gene matches: 5. The length of the CDR3 is 13 residues. The DNA for the CDR3 is TGCAGCGTTAGGAGCGGGGTACAAGAGACCCAGTACTTC. Amino acids: CSVRSGVQETQYF.

This chain joins TRBV21-1 and TRBJ2-1; the DNA was not compared with TRBD2, the D call given in the table. TRBV21-1 is flagged as a pseudogene. This CDR3 region has 15 residues. CDR3 region: CASSKGVEGNNEQFF. Here the CDR3 DNA reads TGTGCCAGCAGCAAAGGGGTAGAGGGTAACAATGAGCAGTTCTTC.

The V call is TRBV7-9, the J call TRBJ1-2; perhaps TRBD1 as D (5 bases). From germline, CDR1 is SEHNR and CDR2 FQNEAQ (reference sequence). V lost 1 base and J 9 bases, leaving 12 bases between the germline ends. The CDR3 has 13 amino acids. The CDR3 protein is CASSLGTADSYTF. CDR3 DNA sequence: TGTGCCAGCAGCTTAGGGACGGCGGACAGCTACACCTTC.

V usage is TRBV18 and J usage is TRBJ1-1; D remains ambiguous. Germline lookup yields CDR1 KGHSH and CDR2 LQKENI. V was pared by 3 bases and J by 5 bases, with 16 bases between. The CDR3 sequence is 15 residues long. CDR3 in DNA: TGTGCCAGCTCACCGATAGAAGAAGTAGGGACTGAAGCTTTCTTT. Translated: CASSPIEEVGTEAFF.

The chain is built from TRBV5-5 and TRBJ2-1; D might be TRBD2 (6 bases). Germline V lookup: CDR1 SGHKS, CDR2 YYEKEE (reference sequence). The length of the CDR3 is 14 residues. The V end lost 6 bases, the J end lost 2 bases, and 12 bases lay between the germline ends. CDR3 nucleotide sequence: TGTGCCAGCACCCGGGACTTAGCCTACAATGAGCAGTTCTTC. As protein: CASTRDLAYNEQFF.

This chain links TRBV7-9 with TRBJ1-5; D gene ambiguous. This CDR3 spans 13 amino acids. Per the germline V gene, CDR1 is SEHNR and CDR2 is FQNEAQ (reference sequence). The V end was cut by 5 bases, the J end by 5 bases, with 10 bases between. The CDR3 bases are TGTGCCAGCAGCCCTCAAGAGGATCAGCCCCAGCATTTT. Its translation is CASSPQEDQPQHF.

The chain couples TRBV7-9 to TRBJ1-2; 11 bases are a match to TRBD1. Looked up from germline, CDR1 is SEHNR and CDR2 is FQNEAQ (reference sequence). This CDR3 region has 15 residues. The V segment lost 5 bases and the J segment 3 bases; nucleotides outside the gene matches: 5. CDR3 residues: CASSAGQGAHYGYTF. CDR3 DNA: TGTGCCAGCAGCGCCGGACAGGGGGCACACTATGGCTACACCTTC.

V usage is TRBV13 and J usage is TRBJ1-2; D perhaps matches TRBD1 (5 bases). The CDR3 extends over 15 amino acids. CDR1 and CDR2 (germline): PRHDT, FYEKMQ (reference sequence). Deletions cut 7 bases from V and 5 bases from J, with 20 bases between. The CDR3 DNA is TGTGCCAGCAAACTTAACTCGGGCGGGGCTTATGGCTACACCTTC. Its translation is CASKLNSGGAYGYTF.

The V gene is TRBV6-4, the J gene TRBJ1-3; TRBD1 might be the D (5 bases). V shed 3 bases and J shed 0 bases, with 21 bases lying between them. The CDR3 covers 19 residues. From germline, CDR1 is MRHNA and CDR2 SNTAGT. The chain's CDR3 is CASSEFQVKRGHSGNTIYF. CDR3 in DNA: TGTGCCAGCAGTGAATTTCAGGTTAAAAGGGGCCACTCTGGAAACACCATATATTTT.